This paragraph covers one T cell receptor (beta chain) sequence. Its cognate antigen is unknown. These data are taken from a study of Ad26.COV2.S vaccination and SARS-CoV-2 variants. Findings and limits, study-wide: Possibly, TCR breadth and depth analyses underestimated total T cell responses. Reported findings describe substantial breadth in spike-specific CD8+ and CD4+ T cell responses following vaccination.

CDR1 is SGHNT, CDR2 YYREEE, per germline (reference sequence). Trimming removed 4 bases at V and 3 bases at J, with 20 bases between. This CDR3 is 16 amino acids long. Stated treatment: roughly 18 received Ad26.COV2.S at low or high dose, single or two shots; roughly 5 received placebo; per-sample allocation not given. Sampling occurred on day 63 after the first vaccine or placebo injection. Generated by immunoSEQ multiplex PCR, the TCRdb table keeps only in-frame clones and is missing some. The sample lists hundreds of thousands of clones; about 90% were seen once. This sequence joins TRBV5-4 and TRBJ2-7; the D call may be TRBD1 or TRBD2 (6 bases each). Sequenced here: peripheral blood, sampled in a trial of Ad26.COV2.S vaccine versus placebo. The source is a person aged 18-60 years who received the Ad26.COV2.S COVID-19 vaccine or a placebo. CDR3 sequence reads: CASSRTLGGGIYEQYF. CDR3 nucleotide sequence: TGTGCCAGCAGCCGTACGCTCGGAGGGGGAATCTACGAGCAGTACTTC.